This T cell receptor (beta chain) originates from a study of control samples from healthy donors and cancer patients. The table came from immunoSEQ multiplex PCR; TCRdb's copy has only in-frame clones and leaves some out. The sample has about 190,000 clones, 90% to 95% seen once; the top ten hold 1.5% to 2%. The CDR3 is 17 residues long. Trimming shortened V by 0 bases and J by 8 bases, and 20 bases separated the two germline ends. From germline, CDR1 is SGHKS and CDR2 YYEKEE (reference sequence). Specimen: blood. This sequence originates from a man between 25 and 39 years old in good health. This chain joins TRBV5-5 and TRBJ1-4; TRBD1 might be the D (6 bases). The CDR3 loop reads CASSLVRGQGLGEKLFF. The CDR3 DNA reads TGTGCCAGCAGCTTGGTCAGAGGCCAGGGGTTAGGGGAAAAACTGTTTTTT.